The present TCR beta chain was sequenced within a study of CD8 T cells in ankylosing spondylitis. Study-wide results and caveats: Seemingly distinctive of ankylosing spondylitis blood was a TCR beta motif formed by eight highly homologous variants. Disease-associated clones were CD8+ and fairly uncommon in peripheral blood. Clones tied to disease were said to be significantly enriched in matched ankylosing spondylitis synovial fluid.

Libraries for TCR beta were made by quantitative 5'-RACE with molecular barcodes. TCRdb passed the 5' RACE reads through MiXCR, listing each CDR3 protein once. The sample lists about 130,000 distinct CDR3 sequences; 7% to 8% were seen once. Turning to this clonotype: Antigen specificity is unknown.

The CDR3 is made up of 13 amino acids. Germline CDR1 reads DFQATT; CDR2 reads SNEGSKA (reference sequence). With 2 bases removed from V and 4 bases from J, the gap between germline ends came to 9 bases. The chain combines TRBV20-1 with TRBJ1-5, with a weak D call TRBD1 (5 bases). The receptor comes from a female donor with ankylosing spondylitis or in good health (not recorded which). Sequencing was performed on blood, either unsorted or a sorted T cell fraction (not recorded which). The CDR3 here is CSARQEGNQPQHF. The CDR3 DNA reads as TGCAGTGCTAGACAGGAGGGGAATCAGCCCCAGCATTTT.